Below, 18 T cell receptor beta chains from the same sample are listed, as sequenced in a study of cytomegalovirus exposure and HLA in healthy donors. PCR employed 60 Vbeta and 13 Jbeta primers. The method was immunoSEQ multiplex PCR; TCRdb's version includes in-frame clones alone and lacks a portion of them. The data hold about 210,000 clones, with around four fifths observed a single time. Sequencing was done on a sample of PBMCs. The receptors originated from a boy between 10 and 17 years old in good health and CMV-seronegative.

This chain uses TRBV19 with TRBJ1-4, with D maybe TRBD1 (5 bases). Germline-derived CDR1 and CDR2 are LNHDA and SQIVND (reference sequence). Trimming removed 6 bases at V and 0 bases at J, with 8 bases between. The CDR3 runs 14 residues. The CDR3 DNA is TGTGCCAGTAGCAAACAGGCAACTAATGAAAAACTGTTTTTT. Translation gives CASSKQATNEKLFF.

J is TRBJ2-1 and V is TRBV27; 10 bases align to TRBD2. The CDR3 loop spans 14 amino acids. CDR1 MNHEY and CDR2 SMNVEV come from the germline V gene (reference sequence). Trimming at V came to 6 bases and at J to 5 bases, leaving 4 bases not matched to a gene. CDR3 in DNA: TGTGCCAGCAGCTGGACTAGCGGCGACAATGAGCAGTTCTTC. Translating it yields CASSWTSGDNEQFF.

This clone was seen once. V is TRBV29-1 and J is TRBJ2-7; D may be TRBD1 (6 bases). The CDR3 consists of 13 residues. Germline assignment: CDR1 SQVTM and CDR2 ANQGSEA. V was trimmed by 5 bases and J by 3 bases, leaving 14 bases between them. The CDR3 DNA follows: TGCAGCGTTATCCCAGGGGTGGACTACGAGCAGTACTTC. Amino acid sequence: CSVIPGVDYEQYF.

This clone was counted once. The V call is TRBV2, the J call TRBJ2-2, with 12 bases identical to TRBD1. CDR3 size: 15 residues. The ends lost 5 bases at V and 8 bases at J; junction bases unmatched: 6. Germline V gene lookup returns CDR1 SNHLY and CDR2 FYNNEI. The CDR3 nucleotides read TGTGCCAGCAGTTTGGGACAGGGGGCTACGGGGGAGCTGTTTTTT. Translation gives CASSLGQGATGELFF. Variable domain in full (rest from reference TRBV2 and TRBJ2-2): EPEVTQTPSHQVTQMGQEVILRCVPISNHLYFYWYRQILGQKVEFLVSFYNNEISEKSEIFDDQFSVERPDGSNFTLKIRSTKLEDSAMYFCASSLGQGATGELFFGEGSRLTVL.

This chain links TRBV9 with TRBJ1-1; TRBD1 matches at 7 bases. Per germline, CDR1 SGDLS and CDR2 YYNGEE. The V and J ends lost 2 bases and 2 bases, in that order; junction bases with no gene match: 12. CDR3 size: 17 residues. CDR3 coding DNA: TGTGCCAGCAGCGTGCATGAGTCCGGGACAGAAAACACTGAAGCTTTCTTT. Amino acids: CASSVHESGTENTEAFF.

This clone showed up just once. The chain carries TRBV2 and TRBJ1-2; no clear D. The germline V gene encodes CDR1 SNHLY and CDR2 FYNNEI. V dropped 6 bases and J dropped 10 bases, with 18 bases sitting between them. The CDR3 has 13 residues. The CDR3 here is CASSAGGLEDYTF. CDR3 in DNA: TGTGCCAGCAGCGCCGGCGGGCTGGAGGACTACACCTTC.

The rearrangement uses TRBV6-1 and TRBJ1-2, with 7 bases identical to TRBD1. With V trimmed by 4 bases and J by 8 bases, 4 bases remained unmatched. The CDR3 has 12 residues. Germline lookup yields CDR1 MNHNS and CDR2 SASEGT. CDR3 in DNA: TGTGCCAGCAGTGGGACAGGTTCAGGCTACACCTTC. Translating gives CASSGTGSGYTF.

The CDR3 is CASTPLGRANQPQHF. CDR3 bases: TGTGCCAGCACCCCTTTGGGCAGGGCAAATCAGCCCCAGCATTTT. This chain links TRBV7-8 with TRBJ1-5, with D tentatively TRBD1 (5 bases). The CDR3 length is 15 residues. Germline V gene sequence: CDR1 SGHVS, CDR2 FQNEAQ. V lost 7 bases and J lost 4, with 17 bases in between.

The DNA for the CDR3 is TGTGCCAGCAGCCAAGAGCCAGGGGCGTTCTACGAGCAGTACTTC. It is translated as CASSQEPGAFYEQYF. The chain combines TRBV14 with TRBJ2-5, with D tentatively TRBD1 (6 bases). The DNA end is more similar to TRBJ2-7, so the J call may be wrong. Germline V gene sequence: CDR1 SGHDN, CDR2 FVKESK. This CDR3 has 15 residues.

The chain combines TRBV25-1 with TRBJ2-5; TRBD2 might be the D (5 bases). This CDR3 spans 16 amino acids. From germline, CDR1 is MGHDK and CDR2 SYGVNS. V shed 0 bases and J shed 3 bases, with 14 bases lying between them. CDR3 protein: CASSEYHVWGEETQYF. The CDR3 nucleotides are TGTGCCAGCAGTGAATATCACGTGTGGGGAGAAGAGACCCAGTACTTC. The variable domain in full, with the rest retrieved from reference TRBV25-1 and TRBJ2-5, is EADIYQTPRYLVIGTGKKITLECSQTMGHDKMYWYQQDPGMELHLIHYSYGVNSTEKGDLSSESTVSRIRTEHFPLTLESARPSHTSQYLCASSEYHVWGEETQYFGPGTRLLVL.

The chain has TRBV9 and TRBJ1-2, with D perhaps matching TRBD1 (5 bases). CDR1 is SGDLS and CDR2 is YYNGEE in the germline V gene. The CDR3 covers 15 residues. V was clipped by 2 bases and J by 4 bases, with 15 bases between them. CDR3 DNA sequence: TGTGCCAGCAGCGTCCTAACCGACAGATCCTATGGCTACACCTTC. This sequence encodes CASSVLTDRSYGYTF.

Turning to this clone: One end of the junction does not line up with germline, which may come from a read error. This sample includes further DNA sequences coding for the same CDR3. The V call is TRBV30, the J call TRBJ1-1; possibly TRBD1 for D (5 bases). The CDR3 spans 14 residues. Germline V gene lookup returns CDR1 GTSNPN and CDR2 SVGIG (reference sequence). CDR3 sequence reads: CAWSGGTGNTEAFF. Here the CDR3 DNA reads TGTGCCTGGAGTGGGGGGACTGGTAACACTGAAGCCTTCTTT. Complete variable domain (other parts from reference TRBV30 and TRBJ1-1): SQTIHQWPATLVQPVGSPLSLECTVEGTSNPNLYWYRQAAGRGLQLLFYSVGIGQISSEVPQNLSASRPQDRQFILSSKKLLLSDSGFYLCAWSGGTGNTEAFFGQGTRLTVV.

This sequence joins TRBV20-1 and TRBJ2-2, with D perhaps matching TRBD2 (5 bases). Trimming pared 3 bases from V and 8 bases from J, leaving 7 bases between. Germline CDR1 is DFQATT and CDR2 is SNEGSKA (reference sequence). The CDR3 runs 11 residues. CDR3 coding DNA: TGCAGTGCTAGGCAGCGGGGGGAGCTGTTTTTT. Protein sequence: CSARQRGELFF.

On this clone itself: The missing conserved phenylalanine or tryptophan at the end of this CDR3 makes a read error likely. This rearrangement joins TRBV7-9 to TRBJ1-2; 7 nucleotides match TRBD1. V lost 8 bases, J lost 2 bases, and 11 bases stayed unmatched. The CDR3 runs to 15 residues. From germline, CDR1 is SEHNR and CDR2 FQNEAQ (reference sequence). The CDR3 DNA reads as TGTGCCAGCTATACCGGGACAGCCATAAACTATGGCTACACCCTC. It codes for CASYTGTAINYGYTL.

The chain links TRBV18 to TRBJ2-6; D is uncertain. V was shortened by 1 base and J by 0 bases, with 13 bases between the two germline ends. Germline lookup yields CDR1 KGHSH and CDR2 LQKENI. The CDR3 spans 18 residues. CDR3 residues: CASSPLSQVGSGANVLTF. In DNA form, the CDR3 reads TGTGCCAGCTCACCACTGAGTCAGGTTGGCTCTGGGGCCAACGTCCTGACTTTC.

This clone appeared a single time. The chain is built from TRBV30 and TRBJ2-7; 7 positions agree with TRBD1. Germline V gene sequence: CDR1 GTSNPN, CDR2 SVGIG (reference sequence). With V trimmed by 2 bases and J by 7 bases, 11 bases remained unmatched. The length of the CDR3 is 14 residues. The CDR3 DNA reads TGTGCCTGGAGTCGGGACAGCCAGAGACAAGAGCAGTACTTC. Its translation is CAWSRDSQRQEQYF.

The chain has TRBV7-2 and TRBJ1-2, with a possible D match to TRBD1 (5 bases). This CDR3 has 14 amino acids. The germline V gene encodes CDR1 SGHTA and CDR2 FQGNSA. Trimming removed 0 bases at V and 8 bases at J, with 13 bases between. CDR3 in amino acids: CASSLAGGSSGYTF. CDR3 in DNA: TGTGCCAGCAGCTTAGCGGGGGGATCAAGCGGCTACACCTTC.

The rearrangement links TRBV5-4 to TRBJ2-1; 12 bases fit TRBD2. CDR3 length: 17 residues. Germline V gives CDR1 SGHNT, CDR2 YYREEE (reference sequence). J was trimmed by 2 bases and V by 0 bases; bases with no gene match: 3. DNA of the CDR3: TGTGCCAGCAGCTTGGCTAGCGGGGGGGCAGCCTACAATGAGCAGTTCTTC. Residues: CASSLASGGAAYNEQFF.